The 27 T cell receptor beta chains listed next were all sequenced from one sample in a study of chemoradiotherapy in HPV16-positive cancers. Libraries were prepared by immunoSEQ multiplex PCR; TCRdb keeps only in-frame clonotypes and omits some of them. The top ten hold around 5.8% of the sample, which has 1,500 to 2,000 clones, more than 75% seen once. The sample here was tumor tissue, taken from a patient who underwent chemoradiotherapy. The origin of the receptors is a human donor with HPV-associated anogenital cancer.

J is TRBJ2-1 and V is TRBV28; D not certain. The germline gives CDR1 MDHEN, CDR2 SYDVKM. Trimming cost V 5 bases and J 5 bases, with 19 bases left between them. The CDR3 loop spans 16 amino acids. In DNA form, the CDR3 reads TGTGCCAGCAGTCCGTCGGACCCAAAAGGCCACAATGAGCAGTTCTTC. Amino acids: CASSPSDPKGHNEQFF.

The gene calls are TRBV4-2 and TRBJ1-3; 7 bases align to TRBD1. CDR3 length: 15 residues. With V trimmed by 4 bases and J by 4 bases, 7 bases remained unmatched. Germline V CDR1 and CDR2: LGHNA, YNFKEQ. The CDR3 spells CASSPRTGLGNTIYF. In nucleotides, the CDR3 is TGTGCCAGCAGCCCCAGGACAGGTCTGGGAAACACCATATATTTT.

The chain has TRBV2 and TRBJ1-1, with D possibly being TRBD1 (6 bases). Deletions cut 7 bases from V and 5 bases from J, with 17 bases between. Germline CDR1 reads SNHLY; CDR2 reads FYNNEI. The CDR3 covers 14 residues. In DNA form, the CDR3 reads TGTGCCAGCACCCAAACGGGGGGGCGAACTGAAGCTTTCTTT. Its protein is CASTQTGGRTEAFF.

This chain connects TRBV6-1 to TRBJ1-3; 8 bases fit TRBD1. Germline V gives CDR1 MNHNS, CDR2 SASEGT. V shed 1 base, J shed 7 bases, and the junction held 12 bases outside the gene matches. CDR3 length equals 17 residues. CDR3 sequence reads: CASSEVPPGQDWNTIYF. In nucleotides, the CDR3 is TGTGCCAGCAGTGAAGTCCCTCCGGGACAGGATTGGAACACCATATATTTT.

The V call is TRBV19, the J call TRBJ2-5; D might be TRBD2 (6 bases). CDR3 length: 14 residues. Trimming took off 4 bases at V and 4 bases at J, with 13 bases between the two ends. Germline CDR1 and CDR2: LNHDA and SQIVND (reference sequence). The CDR3 is CASSTRQGGETQYF. The CDR3 DNA follows: TGTGCCAGTAGTACCCGCCAGGGAGGAGAGACCCAGTACTTC.

The chain links TRBV7-6 to TRBJ1-1; D unclear. The germline V and J ends were trimmed by 5 bases and 1 base, with 17 bases remaining between them. This CDR3 has 16 amino acids. Germline CDR1 reads SGHVS; CDR2 reads FNYEAQ. CDR3 sequence: CASSPEVYEGNTEAFF. CDR3 bases: TGTGCCAGCAGCCCCGAGGTCTATGAGGGGAACACTGAAGCTTTCTTT.

The rearrangement uses TRBV13 and TRBJ2-5; TRBD2 might be the D (6 bases). Between the trimmed V and J ends, which lost 6 bases and 4 bases, there was a span of 15 bases. CDR3 size: 14 residues. Germline V gene lookup returns CDR1 PRHDT and CDR2 FYEKMQ (reference sequence). DNA for the CDR3: TGTGCCAGCAGTCGGAGGCGGGGATCAGAGACCCAGTACTTC. Translation: CASSRRRGSETQYF.

This chain connects TRBV19 to TRBJ2-2; TRBD2 aligns across 11 bases. V dropped 3 bases and J dropped 6; count of bases not matched to a gene: 9. Germline CDR1 reads LNHDA; CDR2 reads SQIVND (reference sequence). This CDR3 is built from 17 residues. The CDR3 here is CASSIRTSGPRAGELFF. CDR3 sequence (DNA): TGTGCCAGTAGTATTAGGACTAGCGGGCCCAGGGCCGGGGAGCTGTTTTTT.

The rearrangement uses TRBV14 and TRBJ2-6; D gene uncertain. Trimming took 4 bases from V and 0 from J, leaving 4 bases between them. The CDR3 is 14 residues long. Germline-derived CDR1 and CDR2 are SGHDN and FVKESK. The CDR3 reads CASSLNSGANVLTF. The CDR3 DNA follows: TGTGCCAGCAGCCTAAACTCTGGGGCCAACGTCCTGACTTTC. Variable domain in full (rest from reference TRBV14 and TRBJ2-6): EAGVTQFPSHSVIEKGQTVTLRCDPISGHDNLYWYRRVMGKEIKFLLHFVKESKQDESGMPNNRFLAERTGGTYSTLKVQPAELEDSGVYFCASSLNSGANVLTFGAGSRLTVL.

The J gene is TRBJ1-1, the V gene TRBV10-3; possibly TRBD1 for D (6 bases). Germline assignment: CDR1 ENHRY and CDR2 SYGVKD. V gave up 3 bases and J gave up 5 bases, with 28 bases separating them. This CDR3 comprises 19 residues. The CDR3 loop reads CAISDPGGSGGPQGTEAFF. The CDR3 DNA reads as TGTGCCATCAGTGACCCCGGAGGTTCCGGGGGCCCCCAGGGGACTGAAGCTTTCTTT.

This clone appeared once. The gene calls are TRBV12-2 and TRBJ2-1; the table gives TRBD2 as D, unverified against the DNA. TRBV12-2 represents a pseudogene. The CDR3 has 15 amino acids. The CDR3 protein is CASRSPPECENEQFF. CDR3 nucleotides: TGTGCAAGTCGCTCACCCCCGGAGTGTGAGAATGAGCAGTTCTTC.

This sequence joins TRBV7-2 and TRBJ2-2; possibly TRBD1 or TRBD2 for D (5 bases each). The CDR3 covers 15 residues. Trimming cost V 4 bases and J 0 bases, with 9 bases left between them. In germline, CDR1 is SGHTA, CDR2 FQGNSA. CDR3: CASSYGTANTGELFF. In DNA form, the CDR3 reads TGTGCCAGCAGCTACGGGACGGCGAACACCGGGGAGCTGTTTTTT.

J is TRBJ1-1 and V is TRBV27; 7 nucleotides line up with TRBD1. V shed 3 bases and J 4 bases; nucleotides not matched to a gene: 8. CDR1 and CDR2 from the germline V gene are MNHEY and SMNVEV (reference sequence). The CDR3 is made up of 15 amino acids. The CDR3 sequence is CASSFRQGAGTEAFF. CDR3 coding DNA: TGTGCCAGCAGTTTCCGACAGGGTGCGGGCACTGAAGCTTTCTTT.

This chain joins TRBV30 and TRBJ2-1, with a weak D call TRBD2 (6 bases). The CDR3 runs to 11 residues. Germline V gene data show CDR1 as GTSNPN and CDR2 as SVGIG (reference sequence). V was shortened by 3 bases and J by 15 bases, with 15 bases between the two germline ends. The CDR3, as DNA: TGTGCCTGGAGCCTAGCGCGAGTTAGGTTCTTC. Its protein is CAWSLARVRFF.

The chain links TRBV6-5 to TRBJ2-7, with 7 bases identical to TRBD2. V lost 6 bases to trimming and J lost 1 base; unmatched junction nucleotides: 9. CDR1 and CDR2 (germline): MNHEY, SVGAGI. The CDR3 sequence is 15 residues long. CDR3 bases: TGTGCCAGCAGCTATAGACTAGCACCGTCCTACGAGCAGTACGTC. Amino acids: CASSYRLAPSYEQYV.

V gene TRBV27 combines with J gene TRBJ2-7; D is tentatively TRBD1 or TRBD2 (6 bases each). Germline CDR1 MNHEY, CDR2 SMNVEV (reference sequence). The CDR3 contains 14 residues. V was clipped by 5 bases and J by 0 bases, with 11 bases between them. The CDR3 DNA follows: TGTGCCAGCAGTCCGGGGGCAATCTCCTACGAGCAGTACGTC. As protein: CASSPGAISYEQYV.

The J gene is TRBJ1-3, the V gene TRBV19, with unresolved D. The CDR3 covers 13 residues. CDR1 and CDR2 from the germline V gene are LNHDA and SQIVND (reference sequence). V lost 6 bases, J lost 0 bases, and 6 bases lay in between. This chain's CDR3 is CASRGYSGNTIYF. The DNA for the CDR3 is TGTGCCAGTAGGGGTTACTCTGGAAACACCATATATTTT.

This clone was recorded only once. The V gene is TRBV6-5, the J gene TRBJ2-7; D is undetermined. CDR3 size: 13 residues. Germline-derived CDR1 and CDR2 are MNHEY and SVGAGI. V lost 2 bases, J lost 4 bases, and 9 bases lay in between. CDR3 amino acids: CASSYERAYEQYF. The CDR3 DNA follows: TGTGCCAGCAGTTACGAGAGAGCATACGAGCAGTACTTC.

This clone occurred a few times. V and J are TRBV27 and TRBJ1-2; 8 positions agree with TRBD1. The CDR3 covers 13 residues. The junction had 9 bases not matched to a gene; V was cut back by 7 bases and J by 8 bases. CDR1 is MNHEY and CDR2 is SMNVEV in the germline V gene (reference sequence). CDR3 amino acids: CASTTQGAKGYTF. In DNA form, the CDR3 reads TGTGCCAGCACTACTCAGGGGGCAAAGGGCTACACCTTC.

This clone has only a few counts. The rearrangement links TRBV7-8 to TRBJ1-2; D is possibly TRBD1 (5 bases). Trimming cost V 1 base and J 0 bases, with 15 bases left between them. CDR1 and CDR2 from the germline V gene are SGHVS and FQNEAQ. The CDR3 is 17 amino acids. In DNA, the CDR3 is TGTGCCAGCAGCTTAGATTTGGAGAGAGGGGCTAACTATGGCTACACCTTC. This sequence encodes CASSLDLERGANYGYTF.

The chain carries TRBV7-3 and TRBJ2-1; D is possibly TRBD1 or TRBD2 (5 bases each). Germline V CDR1 and CDR2: SGHTA, FQGTGA. CDR3 length equals 15 residues. The V gene lost 1 base and the J gene lost 4 bases, with 11 bases spanning the gap. The CDR3 DNA sequence: TGTGCCAGCAGCTTAAAGGGGAGTGCGTACAATGAGCAGTTCTTC. Its protein product is CASSLKGSAYNEQFF. Together with reference TRBV7-3 and TRBJ2-1, the CDR3 gives the full variable domain: GAGVSQTPSNKVTEKGKYVELRCDPISGHTALYWYRQSLGQGPEFLIYFQGTGAADDSGLPNDRFFAVRPEGSVSTLKIQRTERGDSAVYLCASSLKGSAYNEQFFGPGTRLTVL.

J is TRBJ2-7 and V is TRBV30; D is perhaps TRBD1 (5 bases). The germline V and J ends were trimmed by 2 bases and 13 bases, with 21 bases remaining between them. The CDR3 contains 13 residues. CDR1 and CDR2 from the germline V gene are GTSNPN and SVGIG (reference sequence). DNA of the CDR3: TGTGCCTGGAGTCCTAGTGGGCAGGGAAGGCATTACGTC. Its translation is CAWSPSGQGRHYV.

J is TRBJ1-2 and V is TRBV2; perhaps TRBD1 as D (5 bases). The CDR3 sequence is 12 residues long. The germline V gene encodes CDR1 SNHLY and CDR2 FYNNEI. V was pared by 7 bases and J by 4 bases, with 10 bases between. The CDR3 coding sequence is TGTGCCAGCATGATGGGGGGCTATGGCTACACCTTC. Translation: CASMMGGYGYTF.

The chain is built from TRBV7-9 and TRBJ2-1, with a weak D call TRBD2 (5 bases). The CDR3 totals 12 residues. CDR1 and CDR2 from the germline V gene are SEHNR and FQNEAQ (reference sequence). Trimming cost V 4 bases and J 13 bases, with 14 bases left between them. The CDR3 protein is CASSSPGKSQFF. Written as DNA, the CDR3 is TGTGCCAGCAGCTCCCCGGGGAAAAGTCAGTTCTTC.

The V call is TRBV6-5, the J call TRBJ2-5; a weak D match, TRBD2 (6 bases). The J call may be in error: the DNA end matches TRBJ2-7 better. This CDR3 spans 15 amino acids. Germline V gene data show CDR1 as MNHEY and CDR2 as SVGAGI. The chain's CDR3 is CASSLGGGVRYEQYF. Written as DNA, the CDR3 is TGTGCCAGCAGCCTGGGGGGTGGAGTGAGGTACGAGCAGTACTTC.

The CDR3 DNA reads TGTGCCAGCTCACCAACAGGGGAGGACGGGGCCAACGTCCTGACTTTC. Translating it yields CASSPTGEDGANVLTF. The chain combines TRBV18 with TRBJ2-6; maybe TRBD1 (7 bases). Germline CDR1 and CDR2: KGHSH and LQKENI. The germline V and J ends were trimmed by 2 bases and 4 bases, with 12 bases remaining between them. CDR3 length equals 16 residues.

The chain recombines TRBV30 with TRBJ1-3; the D is unclear. Germline V gene data show CDR1 as GTSNPN and CDR2 as SVGIG (reference sequence). There are 13 residues in the CDR3. V was clipped by 2 bases and J by 0 bases, with 5 bases between them. The CDR3, as DNA: TGTGCCTGGAGTCTAAGCTCTGGAAACACCATATATTTT. Encoded protein: CAWSLSSGNTIYF.